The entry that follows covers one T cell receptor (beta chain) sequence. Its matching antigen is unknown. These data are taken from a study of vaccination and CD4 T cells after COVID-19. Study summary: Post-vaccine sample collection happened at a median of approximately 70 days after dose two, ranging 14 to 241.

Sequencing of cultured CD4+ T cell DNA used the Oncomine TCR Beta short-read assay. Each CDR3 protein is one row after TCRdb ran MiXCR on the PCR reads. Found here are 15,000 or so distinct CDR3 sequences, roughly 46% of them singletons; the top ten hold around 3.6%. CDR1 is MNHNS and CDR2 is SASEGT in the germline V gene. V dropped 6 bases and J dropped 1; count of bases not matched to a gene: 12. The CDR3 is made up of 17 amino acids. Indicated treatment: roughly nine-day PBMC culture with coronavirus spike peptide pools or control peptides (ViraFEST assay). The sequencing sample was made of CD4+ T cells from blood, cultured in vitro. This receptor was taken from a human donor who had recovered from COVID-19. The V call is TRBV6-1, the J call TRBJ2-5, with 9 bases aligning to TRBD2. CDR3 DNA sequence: TGTGCCAGCAGCTCCCCTCTAGCGGGACAATTCCAAGAGACCCAGTACTTC. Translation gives CASSSPLAGQFQETQYF.